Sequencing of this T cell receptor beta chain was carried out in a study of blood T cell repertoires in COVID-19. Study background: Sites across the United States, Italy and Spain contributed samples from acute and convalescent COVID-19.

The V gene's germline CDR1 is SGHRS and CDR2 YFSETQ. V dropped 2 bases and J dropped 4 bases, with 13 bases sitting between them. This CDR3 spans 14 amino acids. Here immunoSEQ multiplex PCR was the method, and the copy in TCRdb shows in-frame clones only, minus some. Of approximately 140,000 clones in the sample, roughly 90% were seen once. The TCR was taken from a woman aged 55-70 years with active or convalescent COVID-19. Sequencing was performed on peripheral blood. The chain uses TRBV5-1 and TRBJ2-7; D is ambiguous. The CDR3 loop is CASSFFQVPYEQYF. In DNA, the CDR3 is TGCGCCAGCAGCTTCTTTCAGGTTCCTTACGAGCAGTACTTC.